This TCR beta chain derives from a study of blood T cell repertoires in COVID-19. Study-level information: The United States, Italy and Spain were the sources of the acute and convalescent COVID-19 samples. The analysed material was cDNA or gDNA that came from T cells, B-cell-depleted T cells, or PBMCs.

The V gene's germline CDR1 is SGHTA and CDR2 FQGNSA. CDR3 length equals 17 residues. Trimming cost V 5 bases and J 3 bases, with 20 bases left between them. Methods used by the authors: Amplified reference gene primers provided the basis for estimating nucleated cell counts. This table comes from immunoSEQ multiplex PCR, and its TCRdb copy is limited to in-frame clones, with some not included. That table gives V, J and clone size, and the DNA gave D and trimming. The sample consists of a few hundred thousand clones, approximately 83% of them appearing once. This TCR derives from a woman aged 60 to 75 with acute or convalescent COVID-19. The chain uses TRBV7-2 and TRBJ1-3; D uncertain. The source material was peripheral blood. The CDR3: CASSPVGRSRGGNTIYF. In DNA form, the CDR3 reads TGTGCCAGCAGCCCCGTGGGTCGGTCCCGAGGTGGAAACACCATATATTTT.